This T cell receptor beta chain was captured in a study of blood T cell repertoires in COVID-19. Clones were read by immunoSEQ multiplex PCR, and TCRdb kept only the in-frame ones, dropping some. The table lists about 220,000 clones, 65% to 90% of them singletons. CDR1 MNHEY and CDR2 SVGAGI come from the germline V gene. This CDR3 is 14 amino acids long. Trimming removed 6 bases at V and 1 base at J, with 12 bases between. Sequenced: peripheral blood. This receptor was obtained from a man between 50 and 59 years old with active or convalescent COVID-19. The genes are TRBV6-5 and TRBJ1-1; a possible D gene is TRBD1 (6 bases). CDR3 sequence: CASRPGHTNTEAFF. The CDR3 DNA reads TGTGCCAGCAGGCCGGGACACACGAACACTGAAGCTTTCTTT.